This entry lists 32 T cell receptor beta chains sequenced from one sample in a study of T cells in Graves' hyperthyroidism and ophthalmopathy. Authors of the study amplified TCR beta CDR3 regions from RNA transcripts. When the TCR CDR3 underwent first-round RT-PCR, the HTBI primer set was used. TCRdb re-analysed the multiplex PCR reads in MiXCR, keeping a single row per CDR3 protein. This table has some 360,000 distinct CDR3 sequences, 18% appearing once. The sample was blood. These receptor sequences come from a woman in her forties with Graves' ophthalmopathy.

This clonotype appeared many times. V and J are TRBV18 and TRBJ1-5, with D hard to call. Germline-derived CDR1 and CDR2 are KGHSH and LQKENI. V was pared by 2 bases and J by 7 bases, with 9 bases between. The CDR3 loop spans 13 amino acids. CDR3 residues: CASSPGITQPQHF. CDR3 sequence (DNA): TGTGCCAGCTCACCAGGCATTACCCAGCCCCAGCATTTT.

This clonotype has a count of ten or more. The gene calls are TRBV12-3 or TRBV12-4 and TRBJ2-5; 9 nucleotides match TRBD1. The CDR3 extends over 14 amino acids. With V trimmed by 6 bases and J by 4 bases, 6 bases remained unmatched. Written as DNA, the CDR3 is TGTGCCAGCAGCAGAACGACAGGGGGAGAGACCCAGTACTTC. Its protein product is CASSRTTGGETQYF.

As concerns this clonotype: An end of the junction does not agree with germline; a read error may underlie this. The rearrangement links TRBV27 to TRBJ2-3, with a possible D match to TRBD2 (6 bases). The CDR3 extends over 16 amino acids. CDR1 is MNHEY, CDR2 SMNVEV, per germline (reference sequence). The CDR3 DNA follows: TGCGCCAGCAGCTTGGGAGCGTCTAGCGAGGCAGATACGCAGTATTTT. The encoded protein is CASSLGASSEADTQYF.

This clonotype was seen at least ten times. The chain joins TRBV2 to TRBJ2-5; D is unresolved. Deletions cut 5 bases from V and 5 bases from J, with 15 bases between. The germline V gene encodes CDR1 SNHLY and CDR2 FYNNEI. The CDR3 runs 14 residues. The chain's CDR3 is CASSNPTIGETQYF. DNA of the CDR3: TGTGCCAGCAGTAATCCTACCATAGGGGAGACCCAGTACTTC.

This clonotype was observed many times. The rearrangement links TRBV12-3 or TRBV12-4 to TRBJ1-1; no reliable D call. The V and J ends lost 3 bases and 8 bases respectively, with 10 bases between them. The CDR3 length is 12 residues. The CDR3 DNA reads as TGTGCCAGCAGTTTTTGGGTAGAGGAAGCTTTCTTT. This encodes CASSFWVEEAFF.

V and J are TRBV25-1 and TRBJ2-7; tentatively, D is TRBD1 (5 bases). CDR3 length equals 13 residues. Trimming took 1 base from V and 4 from J, leaving 8 bases between them. From germline, CDR1 is MGHDK and CDR2 SYGVNS. CDR3 bases: TGTGCCAGCAGTGAATCAGGGCGGTACGAGCAGTACTTC. This codes for CASSESGRYEQYF.

The table lists this clonotype with many counts. The CDR3: CATQQGNSQPQHF. CDR3 bases: TGTGCCACCCAACAGGGGAATAGTCAGCCCCAGCATTTT. The rearrangement links TRBV15 to TRBJ1-5, with 7 bases aligning to TRBD1. This CDR3 has 13 amino acids. After removal of 8 bases from V and 6 bases from J, the junction contained 7 bases not matched to a gene. CDR1 is LNHNV and CDR2 is YYDKDF in the germline V gene (reference sequence).

This clonotype was detected many times. The V call is TRBV5-1, the J call TRBJ1-3; the match to TRBD1 covers 8 bases. V was pared by 4 bases and J by 1 base, with 10 bases of the junction left unmatched. The CDR3 extends over 17 amino acids. Germline V CDR1 and CDR2: SGHRS, YFSETQ. The CDR3 reads CASSPRTGKRSGNTIYF. The DNA of the CDR3 is TGCGCCAGCAGCCCACGGACAGGGAAAAGATCTGGAAACACCATATATTTT.

This clonotype was seen repeatedly, ten times or more. The V gene is TRBV6-1, the J gene TRBJ1-6, with TRBD1 as a possible D gene (5 bases). This CDR3 comprises 16 residues. Between the trimmed V and J ends, which lost 7 bases and 6 bases, there was a span of 19 bases. Germline V gene sequence: CDR1 MNHNS, CDR2 SASEGT. DNA of the CDR3: TGTGCCAGCAACCCGGTCCCCGGGGGTGCTAATTCACCCCTCCACTTT. It encodes CASNPVPGGANSPLHF.

Many counts were recorded for this clonotype. J is TRBJ2-7 and V is TRBV7-9; 8 bases match TRBD1. Germline values: CDR1 SEHNR, CDR2 FQNEAQ (reference sequence). V was clipped by 4 bases and J by 3 bases; unmatched bases: 8. The CDR3 extends over 15 amino acids. CDR3 nucleotide sequence: TGTGCCAGCAGCTCCACGGACAGGGAGAGCTACGAGCAGTACTTC. Its protein is CASSSTDRESYEQYF. The whole variable domain, remainder taken from reference TRBV7-9 and TRBJ2-7, is DTGVSQNPRHKITKRGQNVTFRCDPISEHNRLYWYRQTLGQGPEFLTYFQNEAQLEKSRLLSDRFSAERPKGSFSTLEIQRTEQGDSAMYLCASSSTDRESYEQYFGPGTRLTVT.

Many counts were recorded for this clonotype. The V and J genes are TRBV29-1 and TRBJ1-2, with 7 bases matching TRBD1. The CDR3 has 13 residues. CDR1 and CDR2 (germline): SQVTM, ANQGSEA. Trimming at V came to 6 bases and at J to 4 bases, leaving 8 bases not matched to a gene. The CDR3: CSVMTGPLYGYTF. DNA for the CDR3: TGCAGCGTAATGACAGGGCCACTCTATGGCTACACCTTC.

This clonotype was seen ten or more times. The chain joins TRBV12-5 to TRBJ2-7; tentative D call: TRBD1 (5 bases). V gave up 0 bases and J gave up 0 bases, with 9 bases separating them. The germline gives CDR1 LGHNT, CDR2 FRNRAP. The CDR3 spans 15 residues. Here the CDR3 DNA reads TGTGCTAGTGGTTTGGTATCAGGGATCTCCTACGAGCAGTACTTC. Amino acid sequence: CASGLVSGISYEQYF.

This clonotype was observed many times. The chain couples TRBV13 to TRBJ1-2; no clear D. The germline V gene has CDR1 PRHDT and CDR2 FYEKMQ (reference sequence). The ends were cut back, 4 bases at V and 2 bases at J, with 20 bases in the middle. This CDR3 has 17 residues. CDR3 sequence: CASSSAKVPWENYGYTF. DNA of the CDR3: TGTGCCAGCAGCTCCGCGAAAGTACCCTGGGAAAACTATGGCTACACCTTC.

The rearrangement links TRBV12-3 or TRBV12-4 to TRBJ1-1, with D unresolved. The CDR3 is 15 amino acids. The V end lost 1 base, the J end lost 0 bases, and 9 bases lay between the germline ends. CDR3 coding DNA: TGTGCCAGCAGTTTAGTGGGCAGCCTGAACACTGAAGCTTTCTTT. Translation gives CASSLVGSLNTEAFF.

This clonotype came up many times. The chain combines TRBV19 with TRBJ1-5, with 9 nucleotides matching TRBD1. The germline V gene encodes CDR1 LNHDA and CDR2 SQIVND (reference sequence). The CDR3 has 18 residues. V gave up 6 bases and J gave up 1 base; unmatched junction bases: 13. The CDR3 DNA reads TGTGCCAGTAGCCGAGGACAGGGGAGAGGATTGAGCAATCAGCCCCAGCATTTT. Its translation is CASSRGQGRGLSNQPQHF.

This clonotype showed up many times. The CDR3 reads CASKDSSGNTIYF. The CDR3 nucleotides are TGTGCCAGCAAGGACAGCTCTGGAAACACCATATATTTT. This rearrangement joins TRBV6-5 to TRBJ1-3; TRBD1 is a possible D gene (6 bases). CDR3 length: 13 amino acids. Germline V gives CDR1 MNHEY, CDR2 SVGAGI. Trimming shortened V by 7 bases and J by 0 bases, and 7 bases separated the two germline ends.

The sample holds many counts of this clonotype. The rearrangement uses TRBV5-1 and TRBJ1-2; tentatively, D is TRBD1 (5 bases). V was trimmed by 0 bases and J by 3 bases, leaving 12 bases between them. Germline V CDR1 and CDR2: SGHRS, YFSETQ. The length of the CDR3 is 15 residues. The CDR3 DNA is TGCGCCAGCAGCTTGGGACAGCCTCTTCACTATGGCTACACCTTC. Encoded protein: CASSLGQPLHYGYTF.

This clonotype was observed many times. The chain carries TRBV12-3 or TRBV12-4 and TRBJ1-2; no definite D call. The length of the CDR3 is 14 residues. V lost 2 bases, J lost 2 bases, and 9 bases lay in between. The CDR3 spells CASSLFNTNYGYTF. In DNA, the CDR3 is TGTGCCAGCAGTTTATTTAACACCAACTATGGCTACACCTTC.

This clonotype was picked up many times. The V and J genes are TRBV7-9 and TRBJ1-1; weak D call: TRBD1 (5 bases). Germline V lookup: CDR1 SEHNR, CDR2 FQNEAQ (reference sequence). V was trimmed by 2 bases and J by 0 bases, leaving 16 bases between them. This CDR3 contains 17 residues. The CDR3 protein is CASSLRGPSLMNTEAFF. CDR3 nucleotides: TGTGCCAGCAGCTTAAGGGGACCAAGCCTAATGAACACTGAAGCTTTCTTT.

The chain employs TRBV6-5 and TRBJ2-2; D call uncertain. The CDR3 loop spans 15 amino acids. V lost 3 bases and J 3 bases, leaving 11 bases between the germline ends. Germline loops: CDR1 MNHEY, CDR2 SVGAGI. CDR3 bases: TGTGCCAGCAGTTATCAACCCCGGGACACCGGGGAGCTGTTTTTT. It codes for CASSYQPRDTGELFF.

This clonotype was seen ten or more times. The chain links TRBV10-3 to TRBJ2-7, with TRBD1 matching over 9 bases. J was trimmed by 2 bases and V by 8 bases; bases with no gene match: 1. The CDR3 has 12 amino acids. Looked up from germline, CDR1 is ENHRY and CDR2 is SYGVKD. The CDR3 DNA follows: TGTGCCATCCGGGACAGGGCCTACGAGCAGTACTTC. Translating it yields CAIRDRAYEQYF.

This clonotype was picked up many times. This chain joins TRBV7-2 and TRBJ1-2; the D gene is possibly TRBD1 (5 bases). The CDR3 loop spans 13 amino acids. The V and J ends lost 3 bases and 4 bases respectively, with 9 bases between them. Germline CDR1 and CDR2: SGHTA and FQGNSA. CDR3 protein: CASSLPGRYGYTF. CDR3 bases: TGTGCCAGCAGCTTGCCGGGACGCTATGGCTACACCTTC.

The chain uses TRBV27 and TRBJ1-5; D is possibly TRBD1 (6 bases). Germline V gene data show CDR1 as MNHEY and CDR2 as SMNVEV (reference sequence). The V end was cut by 3 bases, the J end by 9 bases, with 9 bases between. The CDR3 is 12 amino acids. The CDR3 sequence: CASSFEGGPQHF. CDR3 in DNA: TGTGCCAGCAGTTTTGAGGGGGGGCCCCAGCATTTT.

The chain recombines TRBV27 with TRBJ2-5, with a possible D match to TRBD2 (6 bases). Looked up from germline, CDR1 is MNHEY and CDR2 is SMNVEV (reference sequence). This CDR3 is built from 15 residues. Trimming removed 4 bases at V and 6 bases at J, with 18 bases between. The CDR3 protein is CASSSRTTPGKTQYF. Here the CDR3 DNA reads TGTGCCAGCAGTTCGCGGACTACGCCCGGGAAGACCCAGTACTTC.

This clonotype was recorded at least ten times. The V gene is TRBV5-1, the J gene TRBJ2-7, with 7 bases fitting TRBD2. CDR3 size: 13 residues. Germline CDR1 and CDR2: SGHRS and YFSETQ. V was clipped by 6 bases and J by 3 bases; unmatched bases: 6. DNA of the CDR3: TGCGCCAGCAACCTGGGGGGGAACTACGAGCAGTACTTC. Translated, it gives CASNLGGNYEQYF. Together with reference TRBV5-1 and TRBJ2-7, the CDR3 gives the full variable domain: KAGVTQTPRYLIKTRGQQVTLSCSPISGHRSVSWYQQTPGQGLQFLFEYFSETQRNKGNFPGRFSGRQFSNSRSEMNVSTLELGDSALYLCASNLGGNYEQYFGPGTRLTVT.

This clonotype has a count of ten or more. The J gene is TRBJ2-7, the V gene TRBV7-8; the D gene is possibly TRBD1 (6 bases). CDR3 size: 14 residues. Trimming took 0 bases from V and 3 from J, leaving 9 bases between them. Germline lookup yields CDR1 SGHVS and CDR2 FQNEAQ. The chain's CDR3 is CASSLAPGVYEQYF. CDR3 sequence (DNA): TGTGCCAGCAGCTTAGCACCAGGGGTCTACGAGCAGTACTTC.

The J gene is TRBJ2-6, the V gene TRBV6-1; a weak D match, TRBD2 (6 bases). The V gene lost 11 bases and the J gene lost 0 bases, with 8 bases spanning the gap. CDR1 is MNHNS, CDR2 SASEGT, per germline. The CDR3 is 13 residues long. The CDR3 nucleotides are TGTGCCGCGGGAAGCTCTGGGGCCAACGTCCTGACTTTC. This sequence encodes CAAGSSGANVLTF.

This clonotype was recorded many times. The chain employs TRBV7-6 and TRBJ1-3; TRBD1 agrees at 7 bases. The trim removed 4 bases at V and 0 bases at J, leaving 9 bases unmatched. Germline CDR1 SGHVS, CDR2 FNYEAQ. This CDR3 comprises 17 residues. CDR3 nucleotides: TGTGCCAGCAGCTCCCAGGGGGGGTTGGACTCTGGAAACACCATATATTTT. It yields the protein CASSSQGGLDSGNTIYF.

This clonotype was found many times. V and J are TRBV6-1 and TRBJ1-2; D possibly corresponds to TRBD1 (6 bases). The CDR3 contains 13 residues. V lost 6 bases to trimming and J lost 6 bases, with 14 bases between them. The V gene's germline CDR1 is MNHNS and CDR2 SASEGT. The CDR3 spells CASRGGGTHGYTF. As DNA, the CDR3 is TGTGCCAGCAGGGGGGGCGGAACTCATGGCTACACCTTC.

This clonotype was picked up many times. The chain combines TRBV6-5 with TRBJ1-6, with D maybe TRBD1 (5 bases). V shed 4 bases and J shed 7 bases, with 14 bases lying between them. Germline CDR1 reads MNHEY; CDR2 reads SVGAGI. The CDR3 covers 15 residues. The CDR3 DNA follows: TGTGCCAGCAGTTCCGTGGCCAGGGCAAATTCACCCCTCCACTTT. As protein: CASSSVARANSPLHF.

This clonotype came up many times. The chain couples TRBV12-3 or TRBV12-4 to TRBJ1-3; D gene unclear. Trimming pared 7 bases from V and 4 bases from J, leaving 11 bases between. The CDR3 runs 13 residues. The CDR3 DNA is TGTGCCAGCATACTGGGCACCGGAAACACCATATATTTT. Encoded protein: CASILGTGNTIYF.

This clonotype appeared many times. The genes are TRBV28 and TRBJ1-3; 9 bases agree with TRBD1. Trimming cost V 4 bases and J 4 bases; bases outside gene matches: 11. Germline V gene lookup returns CDR1 MDHEN and CDR2 SYDVKM. There are 17 residues in the CDR3. CDR3 region: CASSSSLGTGKGNTIYF. The CDR3 region has the DNA TGTGCCAGCAGTTCATCCCTTGGGACAGGGAAAGGAAACACCATATATTTT.